What follows are 18 T cell receptor beta chains derived from one specimen sequenced in a study of blood T cells in healthy people across ages (dated by TCRdb to 2015 to 2017). The library relied on 5' RACE. Sequenced on an Illumina HiSeq 2500. The second PCR ran for about 6 to 12 cycles and used a J-beta primer mix along with a sample-barcoded 5' primer. TCRdb trimmed public reads at Q25 via fastp, called clones via MiXCR and kept in-frame beta chains. Here each entry gathers all rows of one CDR3 protein and keeps the most common genes and DNA. A total of around 1.7 million distinct CDR3 sequences appear in this sample, about 28% of them only once. The ten largest make up about 8% of the sample. Sequenced input: blood. The receptor source for this set is a woman aged 25 to 45 in good health.

In this sample, this clonotype turned up a few times. The genes are TRBV7-2 and TRBJ1-6; D ambiguous. CDR1 is SGHTA and CDR2 is FQGNSA in the germline V gene. This CDR3 contains 14 residues. V was pared by 2 bases and J by 7 bases, with 9 bases between. In nucleotides, the CDR3 is TGTGCCAGCAGCTTATGGGCGGTAAATTCACCCCTCCACTTT. Its translation is CASSLWAVNSPLHF. The complete variable domain, with remaining parts taken from reference TRBV7-2 and TRBJ1-6, reads GAGVSQSPSNKVTEKGKDVELRCDPISGHTALYWYRQSLGQGLEFLIYFQGNSAPDKSGLPSDRFSAERTGGSVSTLTIQRTQQEDSAVYLCASSLWAVNSPLHFGNGTRLTVT.

This clonotype was counted only a few times. V and J are TRBV20-1 and TRBJ1-4; 7 bases are shared with TRBD1. Germline values: CDR1 DFQATT, CDR2 SNEGSKA (reference sequence). The CDR3 covers 13 residues. Unmatched junction bases numbered 3, after V lost 2 bases and J lost 6 bases. In nucleotides, the CDR3 is TGCAGTGCTAGACCGGGACAGCATGAAAAACTGTTTTTT. Residues: CSARPGQHEKLFF.

To note about this clonotype: The junction departs from the called germline gene at one end, perhaps through a read error. This chain links TRBV14 with TRBJ2-1; 9 bases align to TRBD2. The CDR3 is made up of 15 amino acids. Germline assignment: CDR1 SGHDN and CDR2 FVKESK. CDR3 DNA: TGTACCAGCAGCCAAGCGCGGGGGGGCAACAATGAGCAGTTCTTC. Translating gives CTSSQARGGNNEQFF.

The CDR3 sequence is CASSLVWPGSQETQYF. CDR3 coding DNA: TGTGCCAGCAGTTTAGTCTGGCCGGGGTCCCAAGAGACCCAGTACTTC. The chain recombines TRBV12-3 or TRBV12-4 with TRBJ2-5; D possibly corresponds to TRBD2 (5 bases). V lost 1 base, J lost 1 base, and 13 bases lay in between. The CDR3 extends over 16 amino acids.

The J gene is TRBJ1-3, the V gene TRBV9, with 7 bases identical to TRBD1. The junction had 3 bases not matched to a gene; V was cut back by 3 bases and J by 6 bases. CDR1 and CDR2 from the germline V gene are SGDLS and YYNGEE. The length of the CDR3 is 13 residues. The CDR3 spells CASSEGTANTIYF. CDR3 DNA: TGTGCCAGCAGCGAGGGGACAGCAAACACCATATATTTT.

The chain recombines TRBV12-3 or TRBV12-4 with TRBJ1-3; tentatively, D is TRBD1 (6 bases). The ends were cut back, 6 bases at V and 0 bases at J, with 12 bases in the middle. This CDR3 has 15 amino acids. CDR3 protein: CASRGQISSGNTIYF. The DNA of the CDR3 is TGTGCCAGCAGAGGACAGATTAGCTCTGGAAACACCATATATTTT.

The V gene is TRBV3-1, the J gene TRBJ2-1; TRBD1 agrees at 7 bases. This CDR3 spans 15 amino acids. Losses at the gene ends were 7 bases for V and 4 bases for J; bases not matched to a gene: 10. The germline gives CDR1 LGHDT, CDR2 YNNKEL (reference sequence). The CDR3 loop reads CASMPRDRNYNEQFF. The CDR3 nucleotides read TGTGCCAGCATGCCACGGGACAGAAATTACAATGAGCAGTTCTTC.

This clonotype was recorded at least ten times. V gene TRBV20-1 combines with J gene TRBJ2-7; D remains ambiguous. Per germline, CDR1 DFQATT and CDR2 SNEGSKA (reference sequence). Trimming pared 3 bases from V and 2 bases from J, leaving 11 bases between. CDR3 length: 13 residues. CDR3 DNA sequence: TGCAGTGCTAGCCTGCGAACCCCCTACGAGCAGTACTTC. Encoded protein: CSASLRTPYEQYF.

Remarks on this clonotype: At one boundary the junction diverges from the germline segment, which might be a read error. The CDR3 DNA follows: TGTGCCAGCAGTGAGAACATGAACACTGTAGCTTTCTTT. It specifies CASSENMNTVAFF. The V and J genes are TRBV25-1 and TRBJ1-1; the D is unclear. The CDR3 extends over 13 amino acids. From germline, CDR1 is MGHDK and CDR2 SYGVNS.

This clonotype showed up many times. The chain employs TRBV7-3 and TRBJ2-7, with 7 bases fitting TRBD2. The ends lost 11 bases at V and 0 bases at J; junction bases unmatched: 16. The V gene's germline CDR1 is SGHTA and CDR2 FQGTGA. The CDR3 runs 16 residues. The CDR3 reads CAPGRASGVLSYEQYF. In DNA, the CDR3 is TGTGCCCCCGGTAGAGCTAGCGGTGTTCTCTCCTACGAGCAGTACTTC.

Turning to this clonotype: A much larger clonotype is one base distant, so this may be a read error. The V call is TRBV28, the J call TRBJ2-7; D call uncertain. In germline, CDR1 is MDHEN, CDR2 SYDVKM. The CDR3 is 14 residues long. DNA for the CDR3: TGTGCCAGCAGGTTATCTGGGAACACCTACGAGCAGTACTTC. Protein product: CASRLSGNTYEQYF.

About this clonotype: Since a much larger clone is just one base distant, this may be a read error. V gene TRBV24-1 combines with J gene TRBJ2-1, with D perhaps matching TRBD1 (6 bases). Trimming removed 12 bases at V and 8 bases at J, with 22 bases between. Germline CDR1 and CDR2: KGHDR and SFDVKD. The length of the CDR3 is 14 residues. The CDR3 coding sequence is TGTGCCGTGAGAAGGGCAGGGGAATCGGATGAGCAGTTCTTC. Translated, it gives CAVRRAGESDEQFF.

The J gene is TRBJ2-2, the V gene TRBV12-3 or TRBV12-4, with D possibly being TRBD1 (5 bases). This CDR3 is built from 14 residues. Trimming removed 7 bases from V and 4 bases from J, with 13 bases in between. CDR3 sequence (DNA): TGTGCCAGCAATCGCAGGGCCGGCACCGGGGAGCTGTTTTTT. This translates into CASNRRAGTGELFF.

This clonotype was detected many times. This sequence joins TRBV3-1 and TRBJ2-5; D may be TRBD2 (6 bases). Germline assignment: CDR1 LGHDT and CDR2 YNNKEL (reference sequence). The ends were cut back, 2 bases at V and 1 base at J, with 17 bases in the middle. The CDR3 sequence is 17 residues long. DNA of the CDR3: TGTGCCAGCAGCCAACCTACCGGGACTCTAAGCCAAGAGACCCAGTACTTC. Amino acid sequence: CASSQPTGTLSQETQYF.

In its sample, this clonotype was seen many times. J is TRBJ2-1 and V is TRBV7-9; D is undetermined. This CDR3 has 13 residues. V lost 4 bases to trimming and J lost 1 base, with 5 bases between them. Germline CDR1 is SEHNR and CDR2 is FQNEAQ (reference sequence). CDR3 in DNA: TGTGCCAGCAGCTCTAGGTCCTACAATGAGCAGTTCTTC. As protein: CASSSRSYNEQFF.

This clonotype was counted at least ten times. The chain joins TRBV19 to TRBJ2-7; TRBD2 aligns across 11 bases. Unmatched junction bases numbered 5, after V lost 7 bases and J lost 3 bases. This CDR3 has 14 amino acids. CDR1 and CDR2 (germline): LNHDA, SQIVND (reference sequence). CDR3 residues: CASKGTSGLYEQYF. CDR3 DNA sequence: TGTGCCAGTAAGGGGACTAGCGGTCTCTACGAGCAGTACTTC. Supplemented by reference TRBV19 and TRBJ2-7, the full variable domain reads DGGITQSPKYLFRKEGQNVTLSCEQNLNHDAMYWYRQDPGQGLRLIYYSQIVNDFQKGDIAEGYSVSREKKESFPLTVTSAQKNPTAFYLCASKGTSGLYEQYFGPGTRLTVT.

This clonotype showed up just a few times. The V call is TRBV9, the J call TRBJ2-3; D is uncertain. V lost 2 bases and J lost 2, with 9 bases in between. This CDR3 contains 14 residues. Looked up from germline, CDR1 is SGDLS and CDR2 is YYNGEE. CDR3 bases: TGTGCCAGCAGCGTTAGGCTTAACACAGATACGCAGTATTTT. It translates to CASSVRLNTDTQYF. The variable domain in full, completed from reference TRBV9 and TRBJ2-3, reads DSGVTQTPKHLITATGQRVTLRCSPRSGDLSVYWYQQSLDQGLQFLIQYYNGEERAKGNILERFSAQQFPDLHSELNLSSLELGDSALYFCASSVRLNTDTQYFGPGTRLTVL.

There are many counts of this clonotype. The rearrangement uses TRBV6-2 or TRBV6-3 and TRBJ2-1; TRBD2 matches at 8 bases. V dropped 3 bases and J dropped 9; count of bases not matched to a gene: 16. Germline V gene lookup returns CDR1 MNHEY and CDR2 SVGEGT. This CDR3 spans 17 amino acids. CDR3 residues: CASSYTIGTRREGEQFF. DNA of the CDR3: TGTGCCAGCAGTTATACTATCGGGACTAGGAGGGAAGGTGAGCAGTTCTTC.